These T cell receptor beta chains were read from a single sample in a study of vaccination effects on CD4 cells after COVID-19. Data came from immunoSEQ multiplex PCR; TCRdb stores just in-frame clones and leaves some out. The table records some 27,000 clones, 65% of them present only once. No antigen is known for these receptors. The sequencing used CD4+ T cells from PBMCs cultured without peptide, collected before COVID-19 vaccination. These receptors were obtained from a human donor who received a COVID-19 vaccine. Each CDR3 is given with its conserved first and last residue. D genes are given only for firm matches. Rows may omit the clone size; those that give it use once, few, many or a size class.

j_gene | d_gene | v_gene | abundance | CDR3nt | CDR3aa
TRBJ2-3 | - | TRBV30 | once | TGTGCCTGGAGTGTAGGTGGGGGCCGTACAGATACGCAGTATTTT | CAWSVGGGRTDTQYF
TRBJ1-2 | - | TRBV6-5 | - | TGTGCCAGCAGTCCCGTCGGGATCTATGTCGGCTACACCTTC | CASSPVGIYVGYTF
TRBJ1-4 | TRBD1 | TRBV18 | - | TGTGCCAGCTCACCGGTGAGACAGGGGGCTGGTGAAAAACTGTTTTTT | CASSPVRQGAGEKLFF
TRBJ2-5 | - | TRBV7-2 | - | TGTGCCAGCAGCTTAGTTCTACACCAAGAGACCCAGTACTTC | CASSLVLHQETQYF
TRBJ2-3 | TRBD1 | TRBV19 | - | TGTGCCAGTAGCCCGACAGGGACGCCCACAGATACGCAGTATTTT | CASSPTGTPTDTQYF
TRBJ2-3 | TRBD2 | TRBV15 | - | TGTGCCACCAGCAGAGAGCTAGCGGGTCCCCGAGCAGATACGCAGTATTTT | CATSRELAGPRADTQYF
TRBJ2-7 | TRBD2 | TRBV4-1 | few | TGCGCCAGCAGTCCAAGAGGGCTAGCGGGAGGGCCGAGCTCCTACGAGCAGTACTTC | CASSPRGLAGGPSSYEQYF
TRBJ2-2 | - | TRBV7-9 | - | TGTGCCAGCAGCTTATCCAGCCCCGGGGAGCTGTTTTTT | CASSLSSPGELFF
TRBJ1-4 | - | TRBV9 | once | TGTGCCAGCAGCGCTGGGTACTCCGAAGTTGAAAAACTGTTTTTT | CASSAGYSEVEKLFF
TRBJ1-2 | - | TRBV12-3/TRBV12-4 | - | TGTGCCAGCAGTCCAGGGGTCTATGGCTACACCTTC | CASSPGVYGYTF
TRBJ1-2 | - | TRBV5-4 | few | TGTGCCAGCAGCTTTAAGGGGGACTATGGCTACACCTTC | CASSFKGDYGYTF